These 32 T cell receptor beta chains share one sample of origin, sequenced in a study of T-cell memory formation after mild COVID-19 (dated by TCRdb to the early 2020s). Library preparation used 5' RACE. Instrument on record: Illumina NovaSeq 6000. The public sequencing data were trimmed at Q25 with fastp and processed into clonotypes with MiXCR by TCRdb, which kept only in-frame beta chains. Each CDR3 protein gets just one entry, which takes the most common genes and DNA from the rows behind it. This sample gives some 320,000 distinct CDR3 sequences in total; 13% to 15% of them show up just once. Roughly a fifth of the sample lies in the top ten. The specimen was PBMCs or a T cell subset sorted from them (not recorded which). The receptor source for this set is a man aged 18 to 30 who had mild COVID-19 (a few samples of this study predate the infection). The sample titles of this study are shuffled in the database, so cell type and time point are left out; the donor was told from shared clones.

The table lists this clonotype with a few counts. The gene calls are TRBV7-9 and TRBJ1-1; D gene unclear. Germline CDR1 reads SEHNR; CDR2 reads FQNEAQ (reference sequence). With 4 bases removed from V and 8 bases from J, the gap between germline ends came to 11 bases. CDR3 length equals 12 residues. CDR3 DNA: TGTGCCAGCAGCTCAAAACTGATCGAAGCTTTCTTT. Protein sequence: CASSSKLIEAFF.

The chain couples TRBV4-1 to TRBJ2-3, with no clear D. V lost 3 bases and J 6 bases, leaving 16 bases between the germline ends. The CDR3 runs 15 residues. CDR1 MGHRA and CDR2 YSYEKL come from the germline V gene. The CDR3 nucleotides read TGCGCCAGCAGCCAGGCTACTTTCGGGCGGGATACGCAGTATTTT. Its translation is CASSQATFGRDTQYF.

A few counts support this clonotype. This chain uses TRBV6-6 with TRBJ2-7; D remains unclear. Looked up from germline, CDR1 is MNHNY and CDR2 is SVGAGI (reference sequence). The CDR3 has 13 amino acids. V was trimmed by 7 bases and J by 7 bases, leaving 17 bases between them. CDR3 in DNA: TGTGCCAGCAAAGAGGCCCCGGCTGTTGAGCAGTACGTC. Its protein is CASKEAPAVEQYV.

This clonotype was seen more than once but under ten times. This chain connects TRBV19 to TRBJ1-1; D remains unclear. Per the germline V gene, CDR1 is LNHDA and CDR2 is SQIVND (reference sequence). Trimming removed 8 bases at V and 0 bases at J, with 7 bases between. The length of the CDR3 is 12 residues. The CDR3 reads CASQDLNTEAFF. The CDR3 DNA is TGTGCCAGTCAGGACCTGAACACTGAAGCTTTCTTT.

The genes are TRBV6-5 and TRBJ2-1; TRBD1 agrees at 7 bases. Germline V CDR1 and CDR2: MNHEY, SVGAGI. CDR3 size: 15 residues. The junction had 3 bases not matched to a gene; V was cut back by 2 bases and J by 2 bases. DNA for the CDR3: TGTGCCAGCAGTTACGGTCAGGGGGCCTACAATGAGCAGTTCTTC. Protein: CASSYGQGAYNEQFF.

This rearrangement joins TRBV15 to TRBJ1-2, with TRBD1 matching 9 bases. This CDR3 has 16 amino acids. Trimming cost V 3 bases and J 6 bases; bases outside gene matches: 11. Germline CDR1 LNHNV, CDR2 YYDKDF (reference sequence). The CDR3 coding sequence is TGTGCCACCAGCAGGGAACTCAGGACAGGGGCAAATGGCTACACCTTC. This codes for CATSRELRTGANGYTF.

This clonotype has just a few counts. The J gene is TRBJ1-6, the V gene TRBV6-5; TRBD1 agrees at 8 bases. This CDR3 has 16 amino acids. Germline V CDR1 and CDR2: MNHEY, SVGAGI. V lost 0 bases, J lost 8 bases, and 6 bases stayed unmatched. The CDR3 loop is CASSYSSGTGHSPLHF. CDR3 sequence (DNA): TGTGCCAGCAGTTACTCAAGCGGGACAGGACATTCACCCCTCCACTTT.

This clonotype was seen more than once but under ten times. CDR3 residues: CASSLLSGMNTEAFF. The DNA for the CDR3 is TGTGCCAGCAGCTTACTTTCAGGGATGAACACTGAAGCTTTCTTT. The V and J genes are TRBV7-9 and TRBJ1-1; possibly TRBD1 for D (5 bases). Per the germline V gene, CDR1 is SEHNR and CDR2 is FQNEAQ (reference sequence). V dropped 2 bases and J dropped 0 bases, with 10 bases sitting between them. The CDR3 extends over 15 amino acids.

A few counts support this clonotype. The chain is built from TRBV12-3 or TRBV12-4 and TRBJ2-6, with D possibly being TRBD1 or TRBD2 (6 bases each). V was trimmed by 6 bases and J by 3 bases, leaving 9 bases between them. The length of the CDR3 is 14 residues. This CDR3 reads CASSGGFGANVLTF. In DNA form, the CDR3 reads TGTGCCAGCAGCGGGGGCTTTGGGGCCAACGTCCTGACTTTC.

V gene TRBV20-1 combines with J gene TRBJ1-2, with D perhaps matching TRBD1 (5 bases). Per the germline V gene, CDR1 is DFQATT and CDR2 is SNEGSKA (reference sequence). The CDR3 has 12 residues. Trimming pared 3 bases from V and 8 bases from J, leaving 13 bases between. As DNA, the CDR3 is TGCAGTGCTAGCAGGGCATCCGGGGGCTACACCTTC. As protein: CSASRASGGYTF.

The table lists this clonotype with many counts. The chain employs TRBV4-1 and TRBJ1-6, with no clear D. The germline V gene encodes CDR1 MGHRA and CDR2 YSYEKL. This CDR3 is 14 amino acids long. V was trimmed by 0 bases and J by 10 bases, leaving 10 bases between them. CDR3 coding DNA: TGCGCCAGCAGCCAAGATTCTATTTTGTCACCCCTCCACTTT. This sequence encodes CASSQDSILSPLHF.

A few counts support this clonotype. The chain joins TRBV6-2 or TRBV6-3 to TRBJ1-5; 8 bases are a match to TRBD1. The V gene's germline CDR1 is MNHEY and CDR2 SVGEGT. Unmatched junction bases numbered 9, after V lost 6 bases and J lost 5 bases. This CDR3 contains 15 residues. CDR3 amino acids: CASSTGDRPDQPQHF. CDR3 nucleotides: TGTGCCAGCAGCACTGGGGACAGGCCGGATCAGCCCCAGCATTTT.

With regard to this clonotype: Mismatch with germline at one junction end may stem from a read error. V gene TRBV6-6 combines with J gene TRBJ2-5, with D perhaps assigned TRBD1 or TRBD2 (5 bases each). Germline-derived CDR1 and CDR2 are MNHNY and SVGAGI (reference sequence). This CDR3 has 15 residues. This chain's CDR3 is CDSSYPGDDQETQYF. The CDR3 coding sequence is TGTGACAGCAGTTACCCCGGGGACGACCAAGAGACCCAGTACTTC.

Ten or more counts support this clonotype. The chain links TRBV5-6 to TRBJ2-5, with no clear D. Trimming removed 1 base at V and 4 bases at J, with 5 bases between. This CDR3 has 12 residues. The germline CDR1 and CDR2 sequences are SGHDT and YYEEEE. This chain's CDR3 is CASSLFTETQYF. DNA for the CDR3: TGTGCCAGCAGCTTGTTCACAGAGACCCAGTACTTC.

This chain joins TRBV4-3 and TRBJ2-1, with D perhaps matching TRBD2 (7 bases). The V end was cut by 0 bases, the J end by 10 bases, with 25 bases between. Germline V gene sequence: CDR1 LGHNA, CDR2 YSLEER. The CDR3 contains 18 residues. The CDR3 protein is CASSQDGPRGGGEGEQFF. The CDR3 DNA sequence: TGCGCCAGCAGCCAAGATGGGCCGCGCGGGGGCGGGGAGGGGGAGCAGTTCTTC.

This clonotype has only a few counts. This chain links TRBV4-3 with TRBJ2-1; 7 bases are a match to TRBD1. V was pared by 2 bases and J by 7 bases, with 8 bases of the junction left unmatched. Germline V gene sequence: CDR1 LGHNA, CDR2 YSLEER. CDR3 size: 15 residues. The CDR3 DNA sequence: TGCGCCAGCAGCCAAAGACCGGGACAGATGAATGAGCAGTTCTTC. Translated: CASSQRPGQMNEQFF.

This clonotype was seen repeatedly, ten times or more. V usage is TRBV5-1 and J usage is TRBJ1-2, with 7 nucleotides matching TRBD1. In germline, CDR1 is SGHRS, CDR2 YFSETQ. This CDR3 is built from 16 residues. With V trimmed by 4 bases and J by 0 bases, 9 bases remained unmatched. The CDR3 loop reads CASSPEGAIANYGYTF. Here the CDR3 DNA reads TGCGCCAGCAGCCCCGAGGGGGCAATAGCTAACTATGGCTACACCTTC.

The chain carries TRBV7-9 and TRBJ1-1; maybe TRBD1 (6 bases). Germline-derived CDR1 and CDR2 are SEHNR and FQNEAQ (reference sequence). This CDR3 spans 18 amino acids. Between the trimmed V and J ends, which lost 5 bases and 3 bases, there was a span of 25 bases. DNA of the CDR3: TGTGCCAGCAGCCCCCCGATCCCCGCAAGAAAGGGGGACACTGAAGCTTTCTTT. The encoded protein is CASSPPIPARKGDTEAFF. Combining the CDR3 with reference TRBV7-9 and TRBJ1-1 gives the whole variable domain DTGVSQNPRHKITKRGQNVTFRCDPISEHNRLYWYRQTLGQGPEFLTYFQNEAQLEKSRLLSDRFSAERPKGSFSTLEIQRTEQGDSAMYLCASSPPIPARKGDTEAFFGQGTRLTVV.

This clonotype was detected ten times or more. V usage is TRBV30 and J usage is TRBJ2-7, with D perhaps assigned TRBD1 or TRBD2 (5 bases each). From germline, CDR1 is GTSNPN and CDR2 SVGIG (reference sequence). V shed 5 bases and J shed 4 bases, with 9 bases lying between them. The CDR3 consists of 11 residues. CDR3 coding DNA: TGTGCCTGGGGGGACCTTTACGAGCAGTACTTC. Amino acid sequence: CAWGDLYEQYF.

In this sample, this clonotype turned up a few times. The V gene is TRBV7-2, the J gene TRBJ2-3; 7 bases agree with TRBD2. Trimming at V came to 3 bases and at J to 8 bases, leaving 8 bases not matched to a gene. Germline-derived CDR1 and CDR2 are SGHTA and FQGNSA. The CDR3 totals 14 residues. The CDR3 DNA follows: TGTGCCAGCAGCTTGGGAGGGTCAATGGGTACGCAGTATTTT. Its protein product is CASSLGGSMGTQYF.

This clonotype turned up a few times. The CDR3, as DNA: TGCAGTGCTAACGACGGTCCCTATGGCTACACCTTC. Residues: CSANDGPYGYTF. The chain joins TRBV20-1 to TRBJ1-2; D not resolved. The CDR3 has 12 amino acids. The germline V gene encodes CDR1 DFQATT and CDR2 SNEGSKA (reference sequence). Trimming took 4 bases from V and 4 from J, leaving 10 bases between them.

The chain links TRBV5-1 to TRBJ2-2; D is perhaps TRBD1 (6 bases). This CDR3 comprises 14 residues. With 4 bases removed from V and 5 bases from J, the gap between germline ends came to 12 bases. Germline values: CDR1 SGHRS, CDR2 YFSETQ. CDR3 nucleotide sequence: TGCGCCAGCAGCCCCTGGACAGAGACCGGGGAGCTGTTTTTT. It translates to CASSPWTETGELFF.

This clonotype has a handful of counts. The V call is TRBV5-1, the J call TRBJ1-5; D is ambiguous. The CDR3 is 15 amino acids. Trimming removed 0 bases from V and 3 bases from J, with 10 bases in between. CDR1 is SGHRS and CDR2 is YFSETQ in the germline V gene. The CDR3 DNA sequence: TGCGCCAGCAGCTTGGGTTCCAGCCACAATCAGCCCCAGCATTTT. This gives the protein CASSLGSSHNQPQHF.

The V and J genes are TRBV13 and TRBJ2-3, with D tentatively TRBD1 (6 bases). This CDR3 has 15 residues. The V gene's germline CDR1 is PRHDT and CDR2 FYEKMQ (reference sequence). Trimming cost V 2 bases and J 2 bases, with 11 bases left between them. The CDR3 coding sequence is TGTGCCAGCAGCTTACGGGCAGGGGTCACAGATACGCAGTATTTT. It yields the protein CASSLRAGVTDTQYF.

In this sample, this clonotype turned up a few times. The chain joins TRBV28 to TRBJ2-1; 8 bases fit TRBD2. This CDR3 comprises 17 residues. V gave up 4 bases and J gave up 1 base; unmatched junction bases: 9. Germline-derived CDR1 and CDR2 are MDHEN and SYDVKM. This chain's CDR3 is CASSSLRGGESYNEQFF. For the CDR3, the DNA is TGTGCCAGCAGTTCCCTACGGGGGGGAGAGTCCTACAATGAGCAGTTCTTC. Supplemented by reference TRBV28 and TRBJ2-1, the full variable domain reads DVKVTQSSRYLVKRTGEKVFLECVQDMDHENMFWYRQDPGLGLRLIYFSYDVKMKEKGDIPEGYSVSREKKERFSLILESASTNQTSMYLCASSSLRGGESYNEQFFGPGTRLTVL.

This clonotype was detected a few times. V gene TRBV18 combines with J gene TRBJ1-2; TRBD1 is a possible D gene (5 bases). Trimming shortened V by 5 bases and J by 4 bases, and 14 bases separated the two germline ends. CDR1 is KGHSH and CDR2 is LQKENI in the germline V gene. The CDR3 runs to 14 residues. CDR3 sequence (DNA): TGTGCCAGCTCATCCGGGGCAGAGGGCTATGGCTACACCTTC. It codes for CASSSGAEGYGYTF.

This clonotype was detected only a few times. The CDR3 here is CADPQQGNTEAFF. In DNA form, the CDR3 reads TGTGCCGACCCTCAACAGGGGAACACTGAAGCTTTCTTT. This sequence joins TRBV7-9 and TRBJ1-1; TRBD1 might be the D (6 bases). The CDR3 sequence is 13 residues long. Germline V gene data show CDR1 as SEHNR and CDR2 as FQNEAQ (reference sequence). V lost 11 bases, J lost 1 base, and 14 bases lay in between. The complete variable domain, with remaining parts taken from reference TRBV7-9 and TRBJ1-1, reads DTGVSQNPRHKITKRGQNVTFRCDPISEHNRLYWYRQTLGQGPEFLTYFQNEAQLEKSRLLSDRFSAERPKGSFSTLEIQRTEQGDSAMYLCADPQQGNTEAFFGQGTRLTVV.

This clonotype has a handful of counts. The rearrangement links TRBV5-1 to TRBJ2-1; 8 nucleotides align to TRBD2. The CDR3 is 15 residues long. The germline CDR1 and CDR2 sequences are SGHRS and YFSETQ. J was trimmed by 6 bases and V by 0 bases; bases with no gene match: 5. Here the CDR3 DNA reads TGCGCCAGCAGCTTGGCTTTAGCGGGGTCCAATGAGCAGTTCTTC. It codes for CASSLALAGSNEQFF.

This clonotype was seen only a few times. V and J are TRBV12-3 or TRBV12-4 and TRBJ2-2; 7 nucleotides match TRBD1. With 4 bases clipped from V and 9 bases from J, the junction kept 11 bases outside the gene matches. The CDR3 is made up of 15 amino acids. DNA of the CDR3: TGTGCCAGCAGTTCCACGACAGGGTCTCGCTGGGAGCTGTTTTTT. Amino acid sequence: CASSSTTGSRWELFF.

The chain carries TRBV7-8 and TRBJ2-7; a possible D gene is TRBD2 (5 bases). The germline CDR1 and CDR2 sequences are SGHVS and FQNEAQ. The CDR3 is 14 amino acids. V lost 5 bases to trimming and J lost 7 bases, with 18 bases between them. DNA for the CDR3: TGTGCCAGCAGCCCCATTGTTGTCCGAGGGGAGCAGTACGTC. This encodes CASSPIVVRGEQYV.

This CDR3 is CASASALADNEQFF. The CDR3 coding sequence is TGTGCCAGCGCGAGCGCACTAGCGGACAATGAGCAGTTCTTC. V gene TRBV6-5 combines with J gene TRBJ2-1; 8 bases line up with TRBD2. V lost 8 bases and J lost 5; bases outside the gene matches: 8. From germline, CDR1 is MNHEY and CDR2 SVGAGI. The CDR3 runs 14 residues.

For this clonotype: The junction and the germline gene differ at one end; a read error may be behind it. This chain connects TRBV28 to TRBJ1-3; the D is unclear. The CDR3 length is 11 residues. Germline V gene lookup returns CDR1 MDHEN and CDR2 SYDVKM. DNA of the CDR3: TGTGCCAGCAGTCGCAACCGGGAGAACGATTTT. Its protein product is CASSRNRENDF.